What follows are 32 T cell receptor beta chains derived from one specimen sequenced in a study of T-cell memory formation after mild COVID-19. TCRdb ran MiXCR on the 5' RACE reads and lists one entry per CDR3 protein. The top ten hold 2% to 2.5% of the sample, which has 130,000 to 150,000 distinct CDR3 sequences, 19% seen once. Sample: PBMCs or a T cell subset sorted from them (not recorded which). These receptors all come from an adult woman who had mild COVID-19 (a few samples of this study predate the infection). Cell type and time point are not known.

This chain uses TRBV5-1 with TRBJ1-1, with D unresolved. Between the trimmed V and J ends, which lost 4 bases and 0 bases, there was a span of 13 bases. The CDR3 covers 15 residues. Germline CDR1 reads SGHRS; CDR2 reads YFSETQ. The CDR3 DNA is TGCGCCAGCAGCCCGCGGGGAGGGCTGAACACTGAAGCTTTCTTT. Translating gives CASSPRGGLNTEAFF.

This clonotype has a handful of counts. The chain has TRBV5-1 and TRBJ2-1; D is unresolved. Germline CDR1 and CDR2: SGHRS and YFSETQ. The V and J ends lost 7 bases and 0 bases respectively, with 8 bases between them. The CDR3 runs to 13 residues. In DNA, the CDR3 is TGCGCCAGCGTGGAAAACTCCTACAATGAGCAGTTCTTC. Amino acid sequence: CASVENSYNEQFF.

This clonotype has more than one count but fewer than ten. The chain joins TRBV5-1 to TRBJ2-7; 14 bases are a match to TRBD2. Germline V gives CDR1 SGHRS, CDR2 YFSETQ. CDR3 size: 20 residues. The trim removed 0 bases at V and 2 bases at J, leaving 13 bases unmatched. In nucleotides, the CDR3 is TGCGCCAGCAGCTTGGGACCGGGACTAGCGGGAGTAGGGTACCCCTACGAGCAGTACTTC. Translating gives CASSLGPGLAGVGYPYEQYF.

The chain uses TRBV20-1 and TRBJ2-5; D remains ambiguous. Germline CDR1 and CDR2: DFQATT and SNEGSKA (reference sequence). V lost 4 bases and J 5 bases, leaving 11 bases between the germline ends. The CDR3 is 12 residues long. The chain's CDR3 is CSAIFARETQYF. The CDR3 DNA sequence: TGCAGTGCTATTTTTGCGCGGGAGACCCAGTACTTC.

J is TRBJ2-7 and V is TRBV7-2; a possible D gene is TRBD2 (5 bases). The CDR3 loop spans 15 amino acids. Trimming shortened V by 5 bases and J by 2 bases, and 16 bases separated the two germline ends. Germline CDR1 is SGHTA and CDR2 is FQGNSA. CDR3 nucleotides: TGTGCCAGCAGCCCCCTACGGACTTTTACCTACGAGCAGTACTTC. Its translation: CASSPLRTFTYEQYF.

V is TRBV7-2 and J is TRBJ2-1; D unclear. Trimming pared 0 bases from V and 12 bases from J, leaving 6 bases between. The CDR3 has 11 residues. CDR1 is SGHTA, CDR2 FQGNSA, per germline. CDR3 in DNA: TGTGCCAGCAGCTTAGCGAGGACGCAGTTCTTC. Translated, it gives CASSLARTQFF.

This clonotype was found many times. The V gene is TRBV5-1, the J gene TRBJ2-3; D unclear. CDR3 length: 12 residues. The ends were cut back, 0 bases at V and 6 bases at J, with 5 bases in the middle. CDR1 is SGHRS, CDR2 YFSETQ, per germline. In DNA, the CDR3 is TGCGCCAGCAGCTTGGTATCCGATACGCAGTATTTT. It yields the protein CASSLVSDTQYF.

This clonotype was recorded a few times. The rearrangement joins TRBV9 to TRBJ2-7, with 16 positions matching TRBD2. Germline V gene lookup returns CDR1 SGDLS and CDR2 YYNGEE. The length of the CDR3 is 15 residues. With V trimmed by 2 bases and J by 6 bases, 2 bases remained unmatched. CDR3 nucleotide sequence: TGTGCCAGCAGCGTGGGACTAGCGGGAGGGACCGAGCAGTACTTC. As protein: CASSVGLAGGTEQYF. The full variable domain, its missing parts supplied by reference TRBV9 and TRBJ2-7, is DSGVTQTPKHLITATGQRVTLRCSPRSGDLSVYWYQQSLDQGLQFLIQYYNGEERAKGNILERFSAQQFPDLHSELNLSSLELGDSALYFCASSVGLAGGTEQYFGPGTRLTVT.

This clonotype appeared a few times. The chain employs TRBV7-2 and TRBJ1-1; the D gene is possibly TRBD1 (6 bases). Germline CDR1 is SGHTA and CDR2 is FQGNSA. The V end was cut by 3 bases, the J end by 0 bases, with 11 bases between. This CDR3 has 15 residues. CDR3 in DNA: TGTGCCAGCAGCTTTTGGGGGGCCGTGAACACTGAAGCTTTCTTT. This encodes CASSFWGAVNTEAFF.

This chain links TRBV2 with TRBJ2-3; 11 nucleotides align to TRBD2. The J segment lost 3 bases and the V segment lost 6 bases, leaving 2 bases of the junction unmatched. The germline CDR1 and CDR2 sequences are SNHLY and FYNNEI. The CDR3 consists of 14 residues. CDR3 bases: TGTGCCAGCAGGTGGACTAGCGGGACAGATACGCAGTATTTT. Encoded protein: CASRWTSGTDTQYF.

J is TRBJ1-1 and V is TRBV18, with D perhaps matching TRBD1 (6 bases). In germline, CDR1 is KGHSH, CDR2 LQKENI. This CDR3 contains 14 residues. Deletions cut 6 bases from V and 1 base from J, with 12 bases between. The CDR3 DNA reads TGTGCCAGCTCCCCGGGGGGGGCGAACACTGAAGCTTTCTTT. Amino acid sequence: CASSPGGANTEAFF.

The chain links TRBV9 to TRBJ2-5; 11 nucleotides agree with TRBD2. The junction had 7 bases not matched to a gene; V was cut back by 3 bases and J by 6 bases. Looked up from germline, CDR1 is SGDLS and CDR2 is YYNGEE. This CDR3 spans 15 amino acids. CDR3 in DNA: TGTGCCAGCAGCGGCCTAGCGGGGGGATTACAGACCCAGTACTTC. Translating gives CASSGLAGGLQTQYF.

The chain links TRBV24-1 to TRBJ2-7, with D tentatively TRBD1 (6 bases). Trimming took 4 bases from V and 0 from J, leaving 15 bases between them. Germline V gene sequence: CDR1 KGHDR, CDR2 SFDVKD. CDR3 length: 16 amino acids. The CDR3, as DNA: TGTGCCACCAGTGACGCTGGGCAGGGGAACTCCTACGAGCAGTACTTC. It yields the protein CATSDAGQGNSYEQYF.

The chain links TRBV12-3 or TRBV12-4 to TRBJ2-2, with D maybe TRBD2 (5 bases). This CDR3 has 13 amino acids. Trimming cost V 5 bases and J 6 bases, with 10 bases left between them. The CDR3 DNA reads TGTGCCAGCAGTGTCGGGGTCGCCGGGGAGCTGTTTTTT. The encoded protein is CASSVGVAGELFF.

This clonotype occurred a few times. The chain employs TRBV5-1 and TRBJ2-7; tentative D call: TRBD2 (5 bases). The germline CDR1 and CDR2 sequences are SGHRS and YFSETQ. Between the trimmed V and J ends, which lost 0 bases and 4 bases, there was a span of 11 bases. CDR3 length: 14 residues. The CDR3 DNA reads as TGCGCCAGCAGCTTGGTGGGAGACATTTACGAGCAGTACTTC. This translates into CASSLVGDIYEQYF. The full variable domain, completed using reference TRBV5-1 and TRBJ2-7, is KAGVTQTPRYLIKTRGQQVTLSCSPISGHRSVSWYQQTPGQGLQFLFEYFSETQRNKGNFPGRFSGRQFSNSRSEMNVSTLELGDSALYLCASSLVGDIYEQYFGPGTRLTVT.

This clonotype was recorded at least ten times. The chain uses TRBV5-1 and TRBJ2-5, with D tentatively TRBD1 (6 bases). Germline V gene data show CDR1 as SGHRS and CDR2 as YFSETQ. The CDR3 consists of 13 residues. The V end lost 8 bases, the J end lost 1 base, and 12 bases lay between the germline ends. CDR3 sequence (DNA): TGCGCCAGTACCCGGGACACCCAAGAGACCCAGTACTTC. This translates into CASTRDTQETQYF.

The chain couples TRBV27 to TRBJ1-2, with 8 bases that match TRBD1. V shed 5 bases and J 3 bases; nucleotides not matched to a gene: 8. The CDR3 totals 15 residues. Germline values: CDR1 MNHEY, CDR2 SMNVEV (reference sequence). The CDR3 here is CASSLRVQGDYGYTF. Here the CDR3 DNA reads TGTGCCAGCAGTCTCCGGGTACAGGGGGACTATGGCTACACCTTC.

A few counts support this clonotype. This sequence joins TRBV5-1 and TRBJ2-7; D call uncertain. Germline values: CDR1 SGHRS, CDR2 YFSETQ. Trimming pared 3 bases from V and 2 bases from J, leaving 6 bases between. The CDR3 sequence is 12 residues long. The chain's CDR3 is CASSSSTYEQYF. CDR3 bases: TGCGCCAGCAGCTCATCGACCTACGAGCAGTACTTC.

V usage is TRBV2 and J usage is TRBJ1-5, with D tentatively TRBD1 (5 bases). The CDR3 covers 13 residues. V was cut by 3 bases and J by 6 bases, with 9 bases left in between. Germline-derived CDR1 and CDR2 are SNHLY and FYNNEI. The CDR3: CASSDRAIQPQHF. In DNA form, the CDR3 reads TGTGCCAGCAGTGACAGGGCTATTCAGCCCCAGCATTTT.

There are a few counts of this clonotype. The V gene is TRBV30, the J gene TRBJ2-7, with TRBD2 as a possible D gene (5 bases). The germline CDR1 and CDR2 sequences are GTSNPN and SVGIG (reference sequence). Trimming cost V 1 base and J 4 bases, with 8 bases left between them. The CDR3 is 12 amino acids. CDR3 coding DNA: TGTGCCTGGAGTGCAAGCGGTTACGAGCAGTACTTC. Translating gives CAWSASGYEQYF.

The CDR3 DNA reads TGTGCCAGCAGCCCAGAAGGGTATTCACCCCTCCACTTT. Its protein is CASSPEGYSPLHF. This chain uses TRBV7-9 with TRBJ1-6; D not resolved. Germline V lookup: CDR1 SEHNR, CDR2 FQNEAQ (reference sequence). V was cut by 5 bases and J by 8 bases, with 10 bases left in between. The CDR3 totals 13 residues.

This clonotype was observed a few times. This rearrangement joins TRBV12-3 or TRBV12-4 to TRBJ1-1; D remains unclear. The CDR3 loop spans 14 amino acids. The V and J ends lost 3 bases and 0 bases respectively, with 8 bases between them. CDR3 sequence: CASSLIEMNTEAFF. The CDR3, as DNA: TGTGCCAGCAGTTTGATAGAAATGAACACTGAAGCTTTCTTT.

This chain connects TRBV4-2 to TRBJ2-7; D is perhaps TRBD1 (5 bases). The CDR3 extends over 14 amino acids. The germline V gene encodes CDR1 LGHNA and CDR2 YNFKEQ. Trimming left V 0 bases short and J 3 bases short, with 9 bases between. The CDR3 region has the DNA TGTGCCAGCAGCCAAGATGGGGCGGACTACGAGCAGTACTTC. Translation: CASSQDGADYEQYF.

The V and J genes are TRBV5-6 and TRBJ1-2, with D maybe TRBD1 (5 bases). Germline V gene data show CDR1 as SGHDT and CDR2 as YYEEEE. The CDR3 has 14 residues. Trimming took off 4 bases at V and 5 bases at J, with 15 bases between the two ends. The CDR3 region has the DNA TGTGCCAGCAGCCTGAGGCGGGGGGATTATGGCTACACCTTC. Translation gives CASSLRRGDYGYTF.

CDR3 region: CASWSGYGYTF. CDR3 nucleotide sequence: TGTGCCAGCTGGTCTGGCTATGGCTACACCTTC. The rearrangement uses TRBV6-5 and TRBJ1-2; D is uncertain. V was clipped by 8 bases and J by 4 bases, with 8 bases between them. The CDR3 sequence is 11 residues long. Germline V lookup: CDR1 MNHEY, CDR2 SVGAGI.

V and J are TRBV28 and TRBJ2-7, with D perhaps TRBD1 (7 bases). V lost 7 bases and J lost 7, with 26 bases in between. CDR3 length: 16 residues. Germline V CDR1 and CDR2: MDHEN, SYDVKM. CDR3 DNA sequence: TGTGCCAGCACCGAAGGGGGCCAGGGCTTAGGACTAGAGCAGTACTTC. Translating gives CASTEGGQGLGLEQYF.

Concerning this clonotype: One junction end disagrees with the germline gene, perhaps due to a read error. The rearrangement links TRBV18 to TRBJ2-5; the D gene is possibly TRBD1 (6 bases). CDR3 size: 15 residues. Germline V lookup: CDR1 KGHSH, CDR2 LQKENI. CDR3 bases: TGTGCCAGCTCACCACCGAACAGGGCCCAAGAGACCAAGTACTTC. Translated, it gives CASSPPNRAQETKYF.

This chain joins TRBV27 and TRBJ2-1, with 9 bases fitting TRBD2. The V gene end was trimmed by 3 bases and the J gene end by 7 bases; junction bases not matched to a gene: 7. The length of the CDR3 is 15 residues. CDR1 and CDR2 (germline): MNHEY, SMNVEV (reference sequence). The CDR3 nucleotides are TGTGCCAGCAGTTTTGGGGGTAGCGGGGGAAATGAGCAGTTCTTC. Its protein product is CASSFGGSGGNEQFF.

The CDR3 here is CASSYPGTGNTEAFF. The CDR3, as DNA: TGTGCCAGCAGTTACCCCGGGACCGGGAACACTGAAGCTTTCTTT. This chain links TRBV6-5 with TRBJ1-1; D may be TRBD1 (5 bases). Germline CDR1 MNHEY, CDR2 SVGAGI. The CDR3 totals 15 residues. The V and J ends lost 2 bases and 1 base respectively, with 11 bases between them.

This clonotype was seen more than once but under ten times. CDR3 sequence: CSVAGGTGELFF. In nucleotides, the CDR3 is TGCAGCGTTGCAGGGGGAACCGGGGAGCTGTTTTTT. The chain employs TRBV29-1 and TRBJ2-2; 7 positions agree with TRBD1. This CDR3 contains 12 residues. V lost 4 bases, J lost 5 bases, and 1 base stayed unmatched. Germline V gene data show CDR1 as SQVTM and CDR2 as ANQGSEA.

The chain carries TRBV20-1 and TRBJ1-2, with a tentative D call TRBD1 (5 bases). V lost 1 base and J 8 bases, leaving 17 bases between the germline ends. Germline loops: CDR1 DFQATT, CDR2 SNEGSKA (reference sequence). This CDR3 is 14 amino acids long. The CDR3 DNA follows: TGCAGTGCTAGAGCTCCGGGCTGGGGCCGGGGCTACACCTTC. Amino acids: CSARAPGWGRGYTF.

The chain joins TRBV20-1 to TRBJ2-7; TRBD1 might be the D (6 bases). The CDR3 has 15 residues. V lost 1 base and J 4 bases, leaving 17 bases between the germline ends. Per germline, CDR1 DFQATT and CDR2 SNEGSKA (reference sequence). DNA of the CDR3: TGCAGTGCTAGAGGCCGACTAACAGGGAGTTACGAGCAGTACTTC. Encoded protein: CSARGRLTGSYEQYF.